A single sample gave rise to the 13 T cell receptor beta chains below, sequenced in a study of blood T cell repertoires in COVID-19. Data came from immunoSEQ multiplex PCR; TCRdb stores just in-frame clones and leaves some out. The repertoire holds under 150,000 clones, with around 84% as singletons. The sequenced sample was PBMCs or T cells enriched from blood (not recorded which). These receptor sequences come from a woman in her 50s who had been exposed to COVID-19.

CDR3 protein: CASSRDTKETQYF. CDR3 DNA sequence: TGTGCCAGCAGTCGGGACACCAAAGAGACCCAGTACTTC. The chain uses TRBV11-1 and TRBJ2-5, with TRBD1 as a possible D gene (6 bases). The CDR3 is 13 amino acids. Trimming removed 6 bases from V and 3 bases from J, with 11 bases in between. Germline lookup yields CDR1 SGHAT and CDR2 FQDESV (reference sequence).

CDR3 in amino acids: CASSHLLVHPQYF. The CDR3 nucleotides are TGTGCCAGCAGCCACCTATTAGTTCACCCCCAGTATTTT. The chain carries TRBV3-1 (or the pseudogene TRBV3-2) and TRBJ2-3, with unresolved D. Trimming shortened V by 3 bases and J by 12 bases, and 16 bases separated the two germline ends. CDR1 and CDR2 from the germline V gene are LGHDT and YNNKEL (reference sequence). The CDR3 consists of 13 residues.

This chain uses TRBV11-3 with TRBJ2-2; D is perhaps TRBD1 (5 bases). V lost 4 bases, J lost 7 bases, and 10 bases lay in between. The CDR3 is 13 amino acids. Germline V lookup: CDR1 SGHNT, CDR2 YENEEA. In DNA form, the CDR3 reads TGTGCCAGCAGCTCCCAGGGTAACGGGGAGCTGTTTTTT. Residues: CASSSQGNGELFF.

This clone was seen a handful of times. The CDR3 is CASSETPGASAAQYF. The CDR3 nucleotides read TGCGCCAGCAGTGAAACCCCAGGTGCGTCAGCGGCCCAGTACTTC. The J gene is TRBJ2-5, the V gene TRBV10-2; D perhaps matches TRBD2 (5 bases). Germline V gives CDR1 WSHSY, CDR2 SAAADI. With 3 bases removed from V and 9 bases from J, the gap between germline ends came to 20 bases. This CDR3 has 15 residues.

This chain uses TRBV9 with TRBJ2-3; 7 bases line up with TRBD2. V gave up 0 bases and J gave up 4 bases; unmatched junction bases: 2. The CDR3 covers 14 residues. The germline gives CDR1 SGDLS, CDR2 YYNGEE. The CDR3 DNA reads TGTGCCAGCAGCGTAGGCGGGAGCGCAGATACGCAGTATTTT. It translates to CASSVGGSADTQYF.

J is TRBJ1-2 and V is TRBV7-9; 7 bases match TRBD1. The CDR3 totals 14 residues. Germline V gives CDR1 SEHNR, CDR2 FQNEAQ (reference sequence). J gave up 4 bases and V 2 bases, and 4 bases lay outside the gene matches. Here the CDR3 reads CASSLTGQTYGYTF. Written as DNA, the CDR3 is TGTGCCAGCAGCTTAACGGGACAGACCTATGGCTACACCTTC.

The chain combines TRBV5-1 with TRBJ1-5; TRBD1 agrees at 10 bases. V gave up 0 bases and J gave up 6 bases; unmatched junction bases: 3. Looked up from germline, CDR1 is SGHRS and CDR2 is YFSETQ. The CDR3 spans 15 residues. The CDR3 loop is CASSLGTGGLQPQHF. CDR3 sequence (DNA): TGCGCCAGCAGCTTGGGGACAGGGGGACTTCAGCCCCAGCATTTT. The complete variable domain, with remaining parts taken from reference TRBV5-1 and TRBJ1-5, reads KAGVTQTPRYLIKTRGQQVTLSCSPISGHRSVSWYQQTPGQGLQFLFEYFSETQRNKGNFPGRFSGRQFSNSRSEMNVSTLELGDSALYLCASSLGTGGLQPQHFGDGTRLSIL.

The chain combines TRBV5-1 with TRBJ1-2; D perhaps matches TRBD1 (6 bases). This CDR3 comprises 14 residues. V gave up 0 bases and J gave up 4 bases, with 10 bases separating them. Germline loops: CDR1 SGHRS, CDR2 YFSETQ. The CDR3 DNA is TGCGCCAGCAGCTTGGTTGGGGGCACCTATGGCTACACCTTC. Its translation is CASSLVGGTYGYTF.

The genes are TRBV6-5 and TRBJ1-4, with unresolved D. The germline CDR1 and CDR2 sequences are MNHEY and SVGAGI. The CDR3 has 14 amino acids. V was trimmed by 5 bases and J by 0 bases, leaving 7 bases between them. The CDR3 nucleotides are TGTGCCAGCAGTACTGAGGCAACTAATGAAAAACTGTTTTTT. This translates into CASSTEATNEKLFF.

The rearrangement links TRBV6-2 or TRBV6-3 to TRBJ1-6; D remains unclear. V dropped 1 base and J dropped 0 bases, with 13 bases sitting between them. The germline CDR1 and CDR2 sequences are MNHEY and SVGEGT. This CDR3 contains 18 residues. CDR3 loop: CASSYLKTGSSYNSPLHF. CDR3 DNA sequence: TGTGCCAGCAGTTACTTAAAGACGGGAAGCTCCTATAATTCACCCCTCCACTTT.

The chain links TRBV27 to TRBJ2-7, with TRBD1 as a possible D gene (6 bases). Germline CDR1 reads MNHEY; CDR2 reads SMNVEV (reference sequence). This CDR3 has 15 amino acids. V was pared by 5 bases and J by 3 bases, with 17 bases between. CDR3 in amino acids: CASSQQGNDLYEQYF. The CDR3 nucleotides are TGTGCCAGCAGTCAACAGGGTAACGACCTCTACGAGCAGTACTTC.

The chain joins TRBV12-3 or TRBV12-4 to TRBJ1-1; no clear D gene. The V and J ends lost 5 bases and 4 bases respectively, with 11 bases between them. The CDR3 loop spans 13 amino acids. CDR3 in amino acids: CASSRTRSTEAFF. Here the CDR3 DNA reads TGTGCCAGCAGTAGAACAAGGAGCACTGAAGCTTTCTTT.

Here the CDR3 reads CASSPRTGIPTTNEKLFF. The CDR3 nucleotides read TGTGCCAGCAGCCCCCGGACAGGGATCCCTACAACTAATGAAAAACTGTTTTTT. The chain has TRBV3-1 (or the pseudogene TRBV3-2) and TRBJ1-4; 8 positions match TRBD1. The CDR3 sequence is 18 residues long. The germline V gene has CDR1 LGHDT and CDR2 YNNKEL (reference sequence). Trimming cost V 4 bases and J 0 bases; bases outside gene matches: 10.